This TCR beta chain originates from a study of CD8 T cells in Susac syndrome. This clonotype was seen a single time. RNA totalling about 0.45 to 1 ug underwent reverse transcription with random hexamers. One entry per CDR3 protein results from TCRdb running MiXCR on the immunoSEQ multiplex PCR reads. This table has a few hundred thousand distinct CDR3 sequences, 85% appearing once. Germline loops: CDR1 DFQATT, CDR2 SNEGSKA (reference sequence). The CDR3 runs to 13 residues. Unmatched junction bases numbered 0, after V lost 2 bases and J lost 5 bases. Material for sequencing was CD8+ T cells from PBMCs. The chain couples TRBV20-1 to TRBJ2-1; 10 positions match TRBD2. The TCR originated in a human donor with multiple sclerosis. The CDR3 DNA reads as TGCAGTGCTAGACTAGCGGGAGACAATGAGCAGTTCTTC. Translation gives CSARLAGDNEQFF.